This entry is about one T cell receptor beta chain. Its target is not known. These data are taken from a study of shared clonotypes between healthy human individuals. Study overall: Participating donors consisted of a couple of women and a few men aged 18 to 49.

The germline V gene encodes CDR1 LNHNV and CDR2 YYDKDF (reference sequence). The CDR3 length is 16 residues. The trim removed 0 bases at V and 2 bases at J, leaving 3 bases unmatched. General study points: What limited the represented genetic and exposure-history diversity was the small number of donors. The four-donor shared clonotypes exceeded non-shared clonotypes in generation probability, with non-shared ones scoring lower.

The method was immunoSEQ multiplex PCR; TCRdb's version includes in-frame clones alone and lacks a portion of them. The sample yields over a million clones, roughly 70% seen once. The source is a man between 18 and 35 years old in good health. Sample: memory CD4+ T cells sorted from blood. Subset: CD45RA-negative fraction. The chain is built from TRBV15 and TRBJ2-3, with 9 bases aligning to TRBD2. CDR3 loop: CATSREASGVTDTQYF. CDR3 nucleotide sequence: TGTGCCACCAGCAGAGAGGCTAGCGGGGTCACAGATACGCAGTATTTT.